This passage covers 27 T cell receptor beta chains from one sample sequenced in a study of T cells after yellow fever vaccination (dated by TCRdb to between 2019 and 2020). What the treatment or condition label conveys for this sample: live attenuated yellow fever vaccine strain. The library was obtained by 5' RACE. Sequenced using an Illumina NovaSeq 6000. In TCRdb, the public reads were trimmed at Q25 with fastp and aligned with MiXCR, with productive beta chains retained. Rows are unified per CDR3 protein, each entry keeping the most common DNA and genes. Present in this sample are roughly 170,000 distinct CDR3 sequences, roughly 9% of which were seen just once. Roughly a third of the sample belongs to the ten largest clones. This specimen consisted of CD8+ T cells sorted from PBMCs, obtained 45 days after the yellow fever booster vaccination. The receptors stem from a man aged 18-30 years who received the YFV17D yellow fever vaccine.

This chain links TRBV27 with TRBJ2-3; D unclear. CDR3 size: 13 residues. The V and J ends lost 8 bases and 6 bases respectively, with 15 bases between them. CDR1 MNHEY and CDR2 SMNVEV come from the germline V gene (reference sequence). The CDR3 DNA is TGTGCCAGCTATGAACCTTTTTCGGATACGCAGTATTTT. It specifies CASYEPFSDTQYF.

V and J are TRBV3-1 and TRBJ2-5; TRBD2 aligns across 13 bases. Germline V gives CDR1 LGHDT, CDR2 YNNKEL (reference sequence). This CDR3 has 18 amino acids. Germline trimming cut 2 bases from V and 4 bases from J; bases unmatched to any gene: 10. CDR3 residues: CASSQYQLAGGPRETQYF. CDR3 nucleotides: TGTGCCAGCAGCCAATATCAACTAGCGGGGGGGCCGAGAGAGACCCAGTACTTC.

In this sample, this clonotype turned up many times. This chain links TRBV6-2 or TRBV6-3 with TRBJ2-2; no definite D call. The CDR3 loop spans 15 amino acids. The V end was cut by 0 bases, the J end by 3 bases, with 8 bases between. The germline gives CDR1 MNHEY, CDR2 SVGEGT. The CDR3 DNA follows: TGTGCCAGCAGTTACTCGAAAAGGGACACCGGGGAGCTGTTTTTT. Encoded protein: CASSYSKRDTGELFF.

This clonotype was recorded a few times. DNA of the CDR3: TGTGCCAGCAGTGCCCAGGGTACGCAGTATTTT. This gives the protein CASSAQGTQYF. The V and J genes are TRBV12-3 or TRBV12-4 and TRBJ2-3; perhaps TRBD1 as D (5 bases). Between the trimmed V and J ends, which lost 5 bases and 8 bases, there was a span of 8 bases. This CDR3 has 11 amino acids.

In its sample, this clonotype was seen a few times. The V call is TRBV6-5, the J call TRBJ2-7; TRBD2 might be the D (5 bases). This CDR3 has 15 amino acids. Trimming shortened V by 6 bases and J by 2 bases, and 17 bases separated the two germline ends. Germline loops: CDR1 MNHEY, CDR2 SVGAGI. CDR3 loop: CASRQIAGLTYEQYF. CDR3 nucleotides: TGTGCCAGCAGGCAAATTGCGGGTCTGACCTACGAGCAGTACTTC.

This clonotype was picked up a small number of times. The V and J genes are TRBV27 and TRBJ1-2, with 7 positions matching TRBD1. The trim removed 10 bases at V and 6 bases at J, leaving 5 bases unmatched. The length of the CDR3 is 11 residues. Germline CDR1 and CDR2: MNHEY and SMNVEV (reference sequence). The CDR3 nucleotides are TGTGCCACTGGAGGGGGCGATGGCTACACCTTC. Translated, it gives CATGGGDGYTF.

The chain employs TRBV7-8 and TRBJ2-7; D perhaps matches TRBD1 (5 bases). Trimming left V 5 bases short and J 0 bases short, with 14 bases between. Looked up from germline, CDR1 is SGHVS and CDR2 is FQNEAQ. CDR3 length: 15 residues. CDR3 coding DNA: TGTGCCAGCAGCCTGACAGAAAACCCCTCCTACGAGCAGTACGTC. It translates to CASSLTENPSYEQYV.

This clonotype occurred many times. This chain uses TRBV29-1 with TRBJ2-4; no clear D gene. CDR1 and CDR2 (germline): SQVTM, ANQGSEA. V was cut by 3 bases and J by 6 bases, with 9 bases left in between. CDR3 length equals 12 residues. The CDR3 protein is CSVETRRNIQYF. The CDR3 DNA follows: TGCAGCGTTGAGACCAGGAGAAACATTCAGTACTTC.

The rearrangement uses TRBV7-3 and TRBJ2-3; 9 bases align to TRBD1. The germline V gene encodes CDR1 SGHTA and CDR2 FQGTGA. There are 15 residues in the CDR3. The J segment lost 4 bases and the V segment lost 4 bases, leaving 6 bases of the junction unmatched. CDR3 bases: TGTGCCAGCAGCTCCGGGACAGGGAGTCCAGATACGCAGTATTTT. Encoded protein: CASSSGTGSPDTQYF.

The rearrangement links TRBV7-2 to TRBJ2-7; 9 bases are shared with TRBD1. The CDR3 consists of 13 residues. V lost 5 bases to trimming and J lost 4 bases; unmatched junction nucleotides: 3. CDR1 SGHTA and CDR2 FQGNSA come from the germline V gene. The CDR3 bases are TGTGCCAGCAGCCCCGGGACAGGGTACGAGCAGTACTTC. This codes for CASSPGTGYEQYF.

The V and J genes are TRBV2 and TRBJ2-2; 13 nucleotides agree with TRBD2. The CDR3 extends over 19 amino acids. V dropped 3 bases and J dropped 0; count of bases not matched to a gene: 7. The germline V gene has CDR1 SNHLY and CDR2 FYNNEI. The CDR3, as DNA: TGTGCCAGCAGTGAGACTAGCGGGGGGCAGTACTCGAACACCGGGGAGCTGTTTTTT. This codes for CASSETSGGQYSNTGELFF.

The rearrangement uses TRBV29-1 and TRBJ1-2; D is unresolved. V lost 5 bases and J lost 8, with 15 bases in between. CDR3 length: 12 amino acids. CDR1 is SQVTM and CDR2 is ANQGSEA in the germline V gene. CDR3 coding DNA: TGCAGCGTTACCGGCGAGGGTGGCGGCTACACCTTC. It is translated as CSVTGEGGGYTF.

The chain recombines TRBV29-1 with TRBJ2-2, with 9 bases matching TRBD1. The trim removed 6 bases at V and 2 bases at J, leaving 10 bases unmatched. Germline CDR1 and CDR2: SQVTM and ANQGSEA. This CDR3 has 16 amino acids. CDR3 region: CSVQKMDRGNTGELFF. The CDR3 DNA follows: TGCAGCGTCCAAAAAATGGACAGGGGCAACACCGGGGAGCTGTTTTTT.

The chain links TRBV11-2 to TRBJ1-1; D ambiguous. The germline V gene encodes CDR1 SGHAT and CDR2 FQNNGV. Trimming took off 1 base at V and 1 base at J, with 16 bases between the two ends. The CDR3 extends over 17 amino acids. The CDR3 nucleotides read TGTGCCAGCAGCTTAGTTGCCCTCTCGGCAGAGAACACTGAAGCTTTCTTT. Its translation is CASSLVALSAENTEAFF.

The CDR3 protein is CASSQEWALYTDTQYF. CDR3 in DNA: TGCGCCAGCAGCCAAGAATGGGCCCTCTACACAGATACGCAGTATTTT. This chain links TRBV4-3 with TRBJ2-3; D uncertain. The germline V and J ends were trimmed by 0 bases and 2 bases, with 12 bases remaining between them. Germline values: CDR1 LGHNA, CDR2 YSLEER. There are 16 residues in the CDR3.

At least ten counts were recorded for this clonotype. V usage is TRBV24-1 and J usage is TRBJ2-1; D not resolved. This CDR3 contains 14 residues. Germline V gene sequence: CDR1 KGHDR, CDR2 SFDVKD. Trimming left V 4 bases short and J 0 bases short, with 6 bases between. The DNA of the CDR3 is TGTGCCACCAGTGAAGGCGGCTCCTACAATGAGCAGTTCTTC. It translates to CATSEGGSYNEQFF.

V is TRBV7-6 and J is TRBJ2-5, with D unresolved. Germline CDR1 is SGHVS and CDR2 is FNYEAQ. This CDR3 is built from 13 residues. Trimming took off 2 bases at V and 5 bases at J, with 9 bases between the two ends. This chain's CDR3 is CASSLRLWETQYF. The CDR3 coding sequence is TGTGCCAGCAGCTTAAGATTGTGGGAGACCCAGTACTTC.

This clonotype turned up a few times. This sequence joins TRBV6-2 or TRBV6-3 and TRBJ1-1; 8 nucleotides line up with TRBD1. The V gene end was trimmed by 6 bases and the J gene end by 5 bases; junction bases not matched to a gene: 8. This CDR3 has 14 amino acids. Germline CDR1 is MNHEY and CDR2 is SVGEGT. The CDR3 DNA reads TGTGCCAGCAGCCCTACTTGGACAGGGACTGAAGCTTTCTTT. Amino acid sequence: CASSPTWTGTEAFF.

The chain combines TRBV6-2 or TRBV6-3 with TRBJ2-7; D gene ambiguous. Germline CDR1 reads MNHEY; CDR2 reads SVGEGT. Trimming shortened V by 2 bases and J by 0 bases, and 8 bases separated the two germline ends. This CDR3 comprises 14 residues. Here the CDR3 DNA reads TGTGCCAGCAGTTACCGGGCCCACTCCTACGAGCAGTACTTC. Translation gives CASSYRAHSYEQYF.

V gene TRBV4-1 combines with J gene TRBJ1-6; no definite D call. Germline values: CDR1 MGHRA, CDR2 YSYEKL. CDR3 length equals 14 residues. Deletions cut 3 bases from V and 6 bases from J, with 9 bases between. CDR3 in DNA: TGCGCCAGCAGCCAGGGCGGGTCTAATTCACCCCTCCACTTT. It specifies CASSQGGSNSPLHF.

This clonotype was counted many times. The chain is built from TRBV20-1 and TRBJ2-1, with D possibly TRBD1 on 6 matching bases. The V end was cut by 0 bases, the J end by 2 bases, with 11 bases between. The CDR3 extends over 15 amino acids. The germline V gene has CDR1 DFQATT and CDR2 SNEGSKA (reference sequence). In nucleotides, the CDR3 is TGCAGTGCTAGAGATCAGGGACAAGCCTACAATGAGCAGTTCTTC. Translation gives CSARDQGQAYNEQFF.

This clonotype was seen at least ten times. The J gene is TRBJ1-1, the V gene TRBV5-6, with D possibly being TRBD1 (5 bases). This CDR3 spans 11 amino acids. Germline V gives CDR1 SGHDT, CDR2 YYEEEE. Deletions cut 7 bases from V and 5 bases from J, with 9 bases between. The CDR3 sequence: CASLGGTEAFF. The CDR3 DNA reads as TGTGCCAGCCTGGGGGGGACTGAAGCTTTCTTT.

V and J are TRBV6-4 and TRBJ2-2; D may be TRBD1 (5 bases). This CDR3 has 14 amino acids. V was shortened by 6 bases and J by 1 base, with 9 bases between the two germline ends. Germline-derived CDR1 and CDR2 are MRHNA and SNTAGT. For the CDR3, the DNA is TGTGCCAGCAGCGTTACAGGGAACACCGGGGAGCTGTTTTTT. Protein: CASSVTGNTGELFF.

The V call is TRBV20-1, the J call TRBJ2-5; D ambiguous. The CDR3 length is 12 residues. Germline V CDR1 and CDR2: DFQATT, SNEGSKA (reference sequence). V gave up 6 bases and J gave up 5 bases, with 13 bases separating them. CDR3 region: CSAEFEGETQYF. As DNA, the CDR3 is TGCAGTGCCGAGTTCGAAGGGGAGACCCAGTACTTC.

This clonotype was counted a few times. The CDR3 DNA is TGTGCCAGCAGCCATGGTGCGGGCGGTCGGGAGACCCAGTACTTC. Amino acid sequence: CASSHGAGGRETQYF. The chain uses TRBV7-3 and TRBJ2-5, with a possible D match to TRBD2 (5 bases). Germline CDR1 and CDR2: SGHTA and FQGTGA. Trimming shortened V by 5 bases and J by 5 bases, and 18 bases separated the two germline ends. This CDR3 spans 15 amino acids.

This clonotype showed up many times. The chain couples TRBV6-5 to TRBJ2-7, with a weak D call TRBD2 (5 bases). CDR1 and CDR2 from the germline V gene are MNHEY and SVGAGI. Between the trimmed V and J ends, which lost 2 bases and 4 bases, there was a span of 15 bases. The CDR3 spans 15 residues. The chain's CDR3 is CASSYGASSQYEQYF. The CDR3 DNA reads TGTGCCAGCAGTTACGGCGCTAGCAGTCAATACGAGCAGTACTTC.

J is TRBJ2-7 and V is TRBV27, with 8 bases aligning to TRBD1. Germline V CDR1 and CDR2: MNHEY, SMNVEV (reference sequence). Losses at the gene ends were 6 bases for V and 1 base for J; bases not matched to a gene: 8. The CDR3 is made up of 15 amino acids. The CDR3 is CASRPGQEPSYEQYF. The CDR3 DNA reads TGTGCCAGCAGACCGGGACAGGAACCTTCCTACGAGCAGTACTTC.